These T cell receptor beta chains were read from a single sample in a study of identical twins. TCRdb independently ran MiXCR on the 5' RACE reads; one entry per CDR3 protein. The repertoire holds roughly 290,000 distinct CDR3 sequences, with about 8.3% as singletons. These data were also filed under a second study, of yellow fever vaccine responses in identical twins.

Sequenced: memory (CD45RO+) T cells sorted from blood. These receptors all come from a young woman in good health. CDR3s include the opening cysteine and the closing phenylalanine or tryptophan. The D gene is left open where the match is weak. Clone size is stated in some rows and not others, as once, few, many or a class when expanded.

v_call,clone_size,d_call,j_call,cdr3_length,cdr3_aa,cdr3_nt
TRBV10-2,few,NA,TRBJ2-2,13,CASSWGSTGELFF,TGCGCCAGCAGTTGGGGTTCCACCGGGGAGCTGTTTTTT
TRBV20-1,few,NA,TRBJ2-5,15,CSARDSGDPKETQYF,TGCAGTGCTAGAGATTCAGGGGATCCTAAAGAGACCCAGTACTTC
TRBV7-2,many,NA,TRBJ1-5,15,CASSLVLGRNQPQHF,TGTGCCAGCAGCTTAGTCCTCGGGCGCAATCAGCCCCAGCATTTT
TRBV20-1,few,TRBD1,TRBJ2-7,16,CSARNPGPGQDYEQYF,TGCAGTGCTAGAAATCCCGGCCCGGGACAGGACTACGAGCAGTACTTC
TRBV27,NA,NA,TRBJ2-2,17,CASSLPRGNPNTGELFF,TGTGCCAGCAGTCTACCCCGCGGGAACCCGAACACCGGGGAGCTGTTTTTT
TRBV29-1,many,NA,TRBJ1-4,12,CSVAGVGEKLFF,TGCAGCGTTGCGGGGGTGGGTGAAAAACTGTTTTTT
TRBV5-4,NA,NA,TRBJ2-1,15,CASSFSVGSHNEQFF,TGTGCCAGCAGCTTCTCAGTCGGGTCTCACAATGAGCAGTTCTTC
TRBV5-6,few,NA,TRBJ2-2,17,CASSPQKSFANTGELFF,TGTGCCAGCAGCCCACAGAAGTCCTTCGCGAACACCGGGGAGCTGTTTTTT
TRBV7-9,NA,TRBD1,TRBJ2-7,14,CASTLGTVIHEQYF,TGTGCCAGCACCCTCGGGACAGTAATCCACGAGCAGTACTTC
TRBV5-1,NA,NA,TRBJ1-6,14,CASSFQDYNSPLHF,TGCGCCAGCAGCTTCCAGGACTATAACTCACCCCTCCACTTT
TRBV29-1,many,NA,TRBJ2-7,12,CSARIDADEQYF,TGCAGCGCCCGGATCGACGCCGACGAGCAGTACTTC
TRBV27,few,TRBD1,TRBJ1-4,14,CASSGLDRGRKLFF,TGTGCCAGCAGTGGACTAGACAGGGGGCGGAAACTGTTTTTT
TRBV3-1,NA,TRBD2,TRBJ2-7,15,CATCQRTSENSEQYF,TGTGCCACCTGCCAACGGACTAGCGAGAACTCCGAGCAGTACTTC
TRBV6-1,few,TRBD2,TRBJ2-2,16,CAIFPYGLAGTGELFF,TGTGCCATCTTCCCATACGGACTAGCGGGCACCGGGGAGCTGTTTTTT
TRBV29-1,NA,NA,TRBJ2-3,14,CSATPRGEADTQYF,TGCAGCGCCACCCCCCGCGGGGAGGCGGATACGCAGTATTTT
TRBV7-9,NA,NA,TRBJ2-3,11,CASSLVNTQYF,TGTGCCAGCAGCTTAGTTAATACGCAGTATTTT
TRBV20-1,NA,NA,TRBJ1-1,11,CSAGSLTEAFF,TGCAGCGCAGGGTCGTTGACTGAAGCTTTCTTT
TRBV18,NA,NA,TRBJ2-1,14,CASSPSLAYDEQFF,TGTGCCAGCTCACCAAGTCTAGCTTACGATGAGCAGTTCTTC
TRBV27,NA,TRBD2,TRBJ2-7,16,CAGGASGRPLSYEQYF,TGTGCCGGTGGGGCTAGCGGGAGGCCCCTCTCCTACGAGCAGTACTTC
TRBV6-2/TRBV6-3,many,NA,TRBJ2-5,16,CASSSLSDGDQETQYF,TGTGCCAGCAGTTCGCTCTCGGACGGAGACCAAGAGACCCAGTACTTC